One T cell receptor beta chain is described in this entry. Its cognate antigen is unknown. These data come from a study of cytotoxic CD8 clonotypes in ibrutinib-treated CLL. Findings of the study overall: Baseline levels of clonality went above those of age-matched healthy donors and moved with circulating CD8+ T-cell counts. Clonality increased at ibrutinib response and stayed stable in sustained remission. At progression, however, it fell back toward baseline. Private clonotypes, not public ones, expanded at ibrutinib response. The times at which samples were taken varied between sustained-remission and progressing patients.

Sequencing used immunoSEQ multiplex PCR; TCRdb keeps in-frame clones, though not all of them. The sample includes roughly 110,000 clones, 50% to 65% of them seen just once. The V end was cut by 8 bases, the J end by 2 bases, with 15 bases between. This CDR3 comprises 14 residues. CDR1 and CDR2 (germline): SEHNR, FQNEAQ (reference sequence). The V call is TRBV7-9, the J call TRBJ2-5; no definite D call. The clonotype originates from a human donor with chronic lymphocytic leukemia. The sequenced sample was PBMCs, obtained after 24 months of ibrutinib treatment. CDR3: CASGERSDQETQYF. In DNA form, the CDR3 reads TGTGCCAGCGGAGAAAGGAGCGATCAAGAGACCCAGTACTTC.